The entry that follows covers one T cell receptor beta chain sequence. Libraries were prepared by immunoSEQ multiplex PCR; TCRdb keeps only in-frame clonotypes and omits some of them. The data contain hundreds of thousands of clones, just under 90% of them seen just once; the ten biggest clones take up around 4%. V gave up 4 bases and J gave up 0 bases; unmatched junction bases: 13. The CDR3 is made up of 18 amino acids. Germline V gene data show CDR1 as MGHRA and CDR2 as YSYEKL. This sample was included in a study of blood T cell repertoires in COVID-19. The sample comprised PBMCs or T cells enriched from blood (not recorded which). This rearrangement joins TRBV4-1 to TRBJ1-1; TRBD1 matches at 8 bases. The receptor was isolated from a woman aged 25 to 39 with acute COVID-19. CDR3 DNA: TGCGCCAGCAGCCTTGTCAGGGGGCCGAGGGGTATGAACACTGAAGCTTTCTTT. Residues: CASSLVRGPRGMNTEAFF.